The next 12 T cell receptor beta chains were all read from a single sample in a study of shared clonotypes between healthy human individuals. Some clones are missing from TCRdb's copy, which holds only in-frame ones; the method was immunoSEQ multiplex PCR. The sample has some 800,000 clones, about 92% seen once. CD45RO-negative CD8 cells positively selected for CCR7 made up the naive population, which excluded terminally differentiated effector memory CD45RA+ cells. The sample comprised naive CD8+ T cells sorted from blood. The receptor source for this set is a man younger than 40 in good health.

This clone showed up just once. The sample holds other DNA sequences that translate to the same CDR3. This rearrangement joins TRBV27 to TRBJ1-2; 8 bases agree with TRBD1. V lost 5 bases, J lost 2 bases, and 7 bases stayed unmatched. This CDR3 has 15 residues. Germline V gives CDR1 MNHEY, CDR2 SMNVEV (reference sequence). The CDR3, as DNA: TGTGCCAGCAGTCCTCAGGGGGCCGTAAACTATGGCTACACCTTC. Amino acids: CASSPQGAVNYGYTF.

The V gene is TRBV2, the J gene TRBJ2-3; 12 bases are shared with TRBD2. CDR1 and CDR2 from the germline V gene are SNHLY and FYNNEI. Losses at the gene ends were 7 bases for V and 4 bases for J; bases not matched to a gene: 3. The length of the CDR3 is 14 residues. This CDR3 is CASILAGGPDTQYF. CDR3 nucleotide sequence: TGTGCCAGCATCCTAGCGGGAGGGCCAGATACGCAGTATTTT.

The chain uses TRBV7-6 and TRBJ2-7; D is tentatively TRBD1 or TRBD2 (5 bases each). The CDR3 is made up of 14 amino acids. The germline CDR1 and CDR2 sequences are SGHVS and FNYEAQ. V lost 5 bases and J lost 2, with 13 bases in between. The CDR3 here is CASSQGTATYEQYF. CDR3 bases: TGTGCCAGCAGCCAAGGGACGGCCACCTACGAGCAGTACTTC.

This clone was seen just once. The genes are TRBV29-1 and TRBJ2-2, with TRBD1 matching over 8 bases. With V trimmed by 5 bases and J by 3 bases, 5 bases remained unmatched. The CDR3 is 14 residues long. Germline V CDR1 and CDR2: SQVTM, ANQGSEA. The CDR3 protein is CSVRDRGDTGELFF. CDR3 in DNA: TGCAGCGTTCGAGACAGGGGCGACACCGGGGAGCTGTTTTTT.

V and J are TRBV29-1 and TRBJ1-1, with unresolved D. The germline V gene encodes CDR1 SQVTM and CDR2 ANQGSEA. The V end lost 0 bases, the J end lost 6 bases, and 17 bases lay between the germline ends. The CDR3 has 15 residues. The CDR3: CSVEELLREASEAFF. The DNA for the CDR3 is TGCAGCGTTGAAGAACTCCTGAGAGAGGCTTCTGAAGCTTTCTTT.

V and J are TRBV27 and TRBJ2-1; maybe TRBD1 (6 bases). Germline CDR1 and CDR2: MNHEY and SMNVEV (reference sequence). Trimming took off 5 bases at V and 5 bases at J, with 7 bases between the two ends. This CDR3 is built from 12 residues. The CDR3 region has the DNA TGTGCCAGCAGTGACAGGAACAATGAGCAGTTCTTC. It translates to CASSDRNNEQFF.

The chain couples TRBV4-3 to TRBJ2-7, with D tentatively TRBD1 (6 bases). Per germline, CDR1 LGHNA and CDR2 YSLEER. The CDR3 extends over 16 amino acids. V was clipped by 1 base and J by 4 bases, with 17 bases between them. For the CDR3, the DNA is TGCGCCAGCAGCCAAGGCCTGGGCAGGGGAGCTTACGAGCAGTACTTC. Its protein is CASSQGLGRGAYEQYF.

The chain has TRBV6-4 and TRBJ2-2; 10 bases line up with TRBD2. This CDR3 has 14 amino acids. After removal of 7 bases from V and 6 bases from J, the junction contained 5 bases not matched to a gene. Germline V gene data show CDR1 as MRHNA and CDR2 as SNTAGT. The CDR3 protein is CASMSSGSSGELFF. The CDR3 bases are TGTGCCAGCATGTCTAGCGGGAGTTCCGGGGAGCTGTTTTTT.

The chain links TRBV4-1 to TRBJ1-1; the D is unclear. The V gene's germline CDR1 is MGHRA and CDR2 YSYEKL. This CDR3 comprises 16 residues. V shed 4 bases and J shed 0 bases, with 15 bases lying between them. CDR3 protein: CASSRNPQLLNTEAFF. The DNA of the CDR3 is TGCGCCAGCAGCCGAAACCCCCAGCTCTTGAACACTGAAGCTTTCTTT.

V gene TRBV28 combines with J gene TRBJ1-1, with D uncertain. CDR3 length: 13 amino acids. Trimming removed 4 bases at V and 2 bases at J, with 8 bases between. CDR1 and CDR2 (germline): MDHEN, SYDVKM. The CDR3 region has the DNA TGTGCCAGCAGTTCCAGGCTAAACACTGAAGCTTTCTTT. Protein product: CASSSRLNTEAFF.

The chain is built from TRBV6-5 and TRBJ2-4, with unresolved D. The CDR3 is made up of 15 amino acids. Trimming stripped 0 bases from V and 0 bases from J, with 6 bases between. Looked up from germline, CDR1 is MNHEY and CDR2 is SVGAGI. The CDR3 DNA is TGTGCCAGCAGTTACTCGAGACTAGCCAAAAACATTCAGTACTTC. This codes for CASSYSRLAKNIQYF.

The chain recombines TRBV13 with TRBJ2-7; D is undetermined. Germline V lookup: CDR1 PRHDT, CDR2 FYEKMQ (reference sequence). V was clipped by 0 bases and J by 0 bases, with 12 bases between them. CDR3 length equals 16 residues. CDR3 sequence reads: CASSLGAGYGSYEQYF. In DNA, the CDR3 is TGTGCCAGCAGCTTAGGGGCCGGGTATGGCTCCTACGAGCAGTACTTC. Full variable domain (outside the CDR3, taken from reference TRBV13 and TRBJ2-7): AAGVIQSPRHLIKEKRETATLKCYPIPRHDTVYWYQQGPGQDPQFLISFYEKMQSDKGSIPDRFSAQQFSDYHSELNMSSLELGDSALYFCASSLGAGYGSYEQYFGPGTRLTVT.